This entry lists 11 T cell receptor beta chains sequenced from one sample in a study of blood T cells in healthy people across ages. Alongside a J-beta primer mix, a sample-barcoded 5' primer served in a second PCR lasting about 6 to 11 cycles. Each CDR3 protein is one row after TCRdb ran MiXCR on the 5' RACE reads. Here the sample spans some 900,000 distinct CDR3 sequences, 45% to 50% being singletons. The sequenced sample consisted of blood. The receptors derive from a man younger than 40 in good health.

Only a few counts were recorded for this clonotype. CDR3 loop: CASSARTLTKNIQYF. CDR3 nucleotides: TGTGCCAGCTCAGCCCGGACACTAACCAAAAACATTCAGTACTTC. This chain links TRBV18 with TRBJ2-4, with TRBD1 as a possible D gene (5 bases). The CDR3 length is 15 residues. The V and J ends lost 5 bases and 2 bases respectively, with 13 bases between them. Per the germline V gene, CDR1 is KGHSH and CDR2 is LQKENI.

The V gene is TRBV29-1, the J gene TRBJ2-1, with 7 nucleotides matching TRBD2. TRBJ2-7 matches the DNA end more closely, so the J call is doubtful. The germline CDR1 and CDR2 sequences are SQVTM and ANQGSEA. CDR3 length: 13 residues. DNA for the CDR3: TGCAGCGTAACTACACTAGCGAGCAATGAGCAGTACTTC. Protein: CSVTTLASNEQYF.

CDR3 sequence: CSAGGYKQYF. The CDR3 region has the DNA TGCAGCGCCGGAGGGTACAAGCAGTACTTC. The V and J genes are TRBV29-1 and TRBJ2-4; D is perhaps TRBD2 (6 bases). CDR1 SQVTM and CDR2 ANQGSEA come from the germline V gene. The CDR3 extends over 10 amino acids. V gave up 7 bases and J gave up 13 bases, with 14 bases separating them.

The chain couples TRBV20-1 to TRBJ1-4; tentatively, D is TRBD1 (5 bases). This CDR3 comprises 14 residues. Trimming took off 6 bases at V and 11 bases at J, with 22 bases between the two ends. Per the germline V gene, CDR1 is DFQATT and CDR2 is SNEGSKA (reference sequence). The CDR3 DNA is TGCAGTGCGCCCCCCGGGACCTTTCCTGGGAAACTGTTTTTT. It codes for CSAPPGTFPGKLFF.

The chain carries TRBV20-1 and TRBJ2-4; a possible D gene is TRBD2 (6 bases). TRBJ2-7 explains the end of the DNA better; the J call may be wrong. The CDR3 totals 13 residues. Germline CDR1 DFQATT, CDR2 SNEGSKA (reference sequence). The CDR3 region is CSAEGGESYEQYF. CDR3 bases: TGCAGTGCAGAGGGCGGGGAGTCCTACGAGCAGTACTTC.

This clonotype showed up just a few times. This chain links TRBV29-1 with TRBJ1-1; D may be TRBD1 (6 bases). The ends were cut back, 6 bases at V and 0 bases at J, with 14 bases in the middle. Germline-derived CDR1 and CDR2 are SQVTM and ANQGSEA. The length of the CDR3 is 14 residues. CDR3 amino acids: CSVLGQSMNTEAFF. CDR3 DNA sequence: TGCAGCGTCCTAGGACAGAGCATGAACACTGAAGCTTTCTTT.

This clonotype was recorded only once. Since a much larger clone is just one base distant, this may be a read error. The J gene is TRBJ1-6, the V gene TRBV5-1; D possibly corresponds to TRBD1 (5 bases). Trimming stripped 3 bases from V and 1 base from J, with 17 bases between. This CDR3 has 18 amino acids. The germline V gene encodes CDR1 SGHRS and CDR2 YFSETQ. Written as DNA, the CDR3 is TGCGCCAGCAGCTCGGGGACCAGCGCGGGATCCTATAATTCACCCCTCCACTTT. Amino acid sequence: CASSSGTSAGSYNSPLHF. The full variable domain, rest sourced from reference TRBV5-1 and TRBJ1-6, is KAGVTQTPRYLIKTRGQQVTLSCSPISGHRSVSWYQQTPGQGLQFLFEYFSETQRNKGNFPGRFSGRQFSNSRSEMNVSTLELGDSALYLCASSSGTSAGSYNSPLHFGNGTRLTVT.

J is TRBJ1-4 and V is TRBV6-5; 7 positions match TRBD1. This CDR3 has 16 amino acids. Trimming removed 5 bases from V and 5 bases from J; junction bases left unmatched: 11. Germline lookup yields CDR1 MNHEY and CDR2 SVGAGI. Here the CDR3 DNA reads TGTGCCAGCAGTCCTGAGACGACAGGGAAAAATGAAAAACTGTTTTTT. It is translated as CASSPETTGKNEKLFF.

The chain combines TRBV21-1 with TRBJ1-5; the DNA was not compared with TRBD1, the D call given in the table. TRBV21-1 is noted as a pseudogene. This CDR3 has 15 amino acids. CDR3 bases: TGTGCCAGCAGCAACGGGACAGGGGTGGATCAGCCCCAGCATTTT. Its translation: CASSNGTGVDQPQHF.

This chain joins TRBV10-3 and TRBJ1-5; D possibly corresponds to TRBD1 (6 bases). CDR3 size: 13 residues. Trimming removed 8 bases at V and 3 bases at J, with 11 bases between. Germline assignment: CDR1 ENHRY and CDR2 SYGVKD. CDR3 nucleotide sequence: TGTGCCATCGCAGGGGTTAACAATCAGCCCCAGCATTTT. Translation: CAIAGVNNQPQHF.

This clonotype was observed a few times. The chain recombines TRBV6-5 with TRBJ2-7, with 12 bases lining up with TRBD2. Trimming took 4 bases from V and 1 from J; bases not matched to a gene: 14. CDR1 and CDR2 (germline): MNHEY, SVGAGI. The CDR3 contains 19 residues. The CDR3 protein is CASSFSISSGTSGSYEQYF. The CDR3, as DNA: TGTGCCAGCAGTTTCTCAATCTCCTCCGGGACTAGCGGGTCCTACGAGCAGTACTTC.